The 8 T cell receptor beta chains listed next were all sequenced from one sample in a study of cytomegalovirus exposure and HLA in healthy donors (dated by TCRdb to the late 2010s). The library was prepared using the immunoSEQ multiplex PCR assay. The multiplex PCR relied on a mix of 60 forward primers for TCR Vbeta segments and 13 reverse primers for TCR Jbeta segments. TCRdb's version of the immuneACCESS table is confined to in-frame rearrangements and falls short of the full clone set. An unresolved V gene accounts for under half of the shortfall where checked; the remainder is of unknown origin. The sample table lists more than 200,000 clones, over 65% of them with a count of one. The ten largest make up 1.3% of the sample. Sequences were obtained from PBMCs. These receptors came from a human donor in good health.

The chain recombines TRBV29-1 with TRBJ2-7, with 8 nucleotides matching TRBD1. The CDR3 spans 13 residues. The V segment lost 6 bases and the J segment 0 bases; nucleotides outside the gene matches: 4. Germline values: CDR1 SQVTM, CDR2 ANQGSEA. This CDR3 reads CSVTGASSYEQYF. CDR3 nucleotides: TGCAGCGTGACAGGGGCCAGCTCCTACGAGCAGTACTTC.

The CDR3 protein is CASSFTRDTEAFF. For the CDR3, the DNA is TGTGCCAGCAGCTTTACCAGGGACACTGAAGCTTTCTTT. The chain combines TRBV7-3 with TRBJ1-1; maybe TRBD1 (5 bases). The V gene lost 3 bases and the J gene lost 3 bases, with 8 bases spanning the gap. Germline loops: CDR1 SGHTA, CDR2 FQGTGA. CDR3 size: 13 residues.

With respect to this clone: Compared with germline, one end of the junction differs, possibly owing to a read error. This chain joins TRBV7-9 and TRBJ1-1, with a weak D call TRBD1 (6 bases). The CDR3 is 14 amino acids. The germline gives CDR1 SEHNR, CDR2 FQNEAQ (reference sequence). CDR3 bases: TGTTCCAGCACCCCAGAACAGGGTTACACTGAAGCTTTCTTT. As protein: CSSTPEQGYTEAFF.

The CDR3 DNA sequence: TGCGCCAGCAGCTACCTACTAGCGGGAGGGCCGAATGAGCAGTTCTTC. It translates to CASSYLLAGGPNEQFF. This chain links TRBV5-1 with TRBJ2-1; the match to TRBD2 covers 13 bases. CDR3 length: 16 residues. Germline CDR1 SGHRS, CDR2 YFSETQ. With V trimmed by 3 bases and J by 7 bases, 7 bases remained unmatched.

The DNA of the CDR3 is TGTGCCAGCAGTCTCAGGGGGCGAAATGGCTACACCTTC. It yields the protein CASSLRGRNGYTF. The rearrangement joins TRBV28 to TRBJ1-2; 8 bases align to TRBD1. The germline V gene encodes CDR1 MDHEN and CDR2 SYDVKM. The CDR3 loop spans 13 amino acids. V lost 5 bases, J lost 6 bases, and 5 bases stayed unmatched.

J is TRBJ2-1 and V is TRBV28, with 9 positions matching TRBD1. Losses at the gene ends were 5 bases for V and 8 bases for J; bases not matched to a gene: 10. The CDR3 extends over 15 amino acids. Germline-derived CDR1 and CDR2 are MDHEN and SYDVKM. The CDR3 DNA reads as TGTGCCAGCAGTGGCCCGGGACAGGGTGGTTATGAGCAGTTCTTC. This gives the protein CASSGPGQGGYEQFF.

The rearrangement joins TRBV4-1 to TRBJ2-7, with 7 bases aligning to TRBD1. The CDR3 consists of 14 residues. The J segment lost 4 bases and the V segment lost 5 bases, leaving 8 bases of the junction unmatched. Per the germline V gene, CDR1 is MGHRA and CDR2 is YSYEKL. The chain's CDR3 is CASSYSGQMYEQYF. The CDR3 DNA reads as TGCGCCAGCAGCTACTCGGGACAGATGTACGAGCAGTACTTC.

This sequence joins TRBV7-3 and TRBJ2-7, with a weak D call TRBD2 (6 bases). The V gene's germline CDR1 is SGHTA and CDR2 FQGTGA. Trimming shortened V by 0 bases and J by 7 bases, and 7 bases separated the two germline ends. The CDR3 sequence is 12 residues long. The CDR3 nucleotides read TGTGCCAGCAGCTTAACGGCGGGGGAGCAGTACTTC. It is translated as CASSLTAGEQYF.